Below are 7 T cell receptor beta chains sequenced from a single sample in a study of T cells in narcolepsy. Method: immunoSEQ multiplex PCR; TCRdb's copy keeps in-frame clones and lacks some. The table lists tens of thousands of clones, approximately 85% of them singletons. Sequencing input: CD45RA- memory CD4+ T cells from PBMCs. These receptors were obtained from a human donor with narcolepsy.

The CDR3 DNA reads as TGTGCCAGCGGGACGGCTAGCACAGATACGCAGTATTTT. This codes for CASGTASTDTQYF. The chain uses TRBV28 and TRBJ2-3, with D perhaps assigned TRBD1 or TRBD2 (5 bases each). V was trimmed by 8 bases and J by 0 bases, leaving 9 bases between them. Germline-derived CDR1 and CDR2 are MDHEN and SYDVKM. This CDR3 has 13 residues.

The chain joins TRBV5-1 to TRBJ2-3; TRBD1 matches at 9 bases. V was pared by 5 bases and J by 4 bases, with 5 bases of the junction left unmatched. The CDR3 covers 14 residues. Per the germline V gene, CDR1 is SGHRS and CDR2 is YFSETQ. For the CDR3, the DNA is TGCGCCAGCAGTGGGACAGGGAAGGCAGATACGCAGTATTTT. It encodes CASSGTGKADTQYF.

This chain uses TRBV28 with TRBJ2-2, with 10 bases lining up with TRBD1. Germline V gives CDR1 MDHEN, CDR2 SYDVKM. This CDR3 contains 16 residues. Germline trimming cut 8 bases from V and 0 bases from J; bases unmatched to any gene: 6. The CDR3 protein is CASHLGTGANTGELFF. In DNA, the CDR3 is TGTGCCAGCCACTTGGGGACAGGGGCGAACACCGGGGAGCTGTTTTTT.

The rearrangement joins TRBV27 to TRBJ2-3; 7 positions match TRBD2. CDR1 MNHEY and CDR2 SMNVEV come from the germline V gene (reference sequence). The CDR3 is 16 residues long. With 0 bases clipped from V and 5 bases from J, the junction kept 8 bases outside the gene matches. DNA for the CDR3: TGTGCCAGCAGTTTATCAAACCCGGGAGGTGGAGATACGCAGTATTTT. Its translation is CASSLSNPGGGDTQYF.

The chain recombines TRBV6-4 with TRBJ1-1, with no clear D. The V gene lost 3 bases and the J gene lost 0 bases, with 5 bases spanning the gap. The CDR3 loop spans 13 amino acids. Germline CDR1 reads MRHNA; CDR2 reads SNTAGT. Written as DNA, the CDR3 is TGTGCCAGCAGTGAAATTATGAACACTGAAGCTTTCTTT. Amino acids: CASSEIMNTEAFF.

The rearrangement links TRBV4-1 to TRBJ2-1, with D possibly called TRBD1 or TRBD2 (6 bases each). Germline V gene lookup returns CDR1 MGHRA and CDR2 YSYEKL. CDR3 size: 12 residues. Trimming removed 7 bases from V and 13 bases from J, with 17 bases in between. CDR3 protein: CASNGGRDRQFF. CDR3 coding DNA: TGCGCCAGCAATGGGGGGCGGGACCGACAGTTCTTC.

The chain employs TRBV9 and TRBJ2-7; no clear D gene. V was clipped by 6 bases and J by 4 bases, with 26 bases between them. The CDR3 covers 17 residues. Germline CDR1 and CDR2: SGDLS and YYNGEE. DNA of the CDR3: TGTGCCAGCACCCTGACGAGTGAAACACGCAGTGGGTACGAGCAGTACTTC. Its protein product is CASTLTSETRSGYEQYF.